This T cell receptor (beta chain) was retrieved from a study of sequential checkpoint blockade in melanoma. Treatment noted: randomized to nivolumab then ipilimumab (arm A) or the reverse (arm B). From thawed PBMCs, live CD3+CD8+ cells negative for CD19 and CD56 were sorted. Clones were read by immunoSEQ multiplex PCR, and TCRdb kept only the in-frame ones, dropping some. Of over 25,000 clones detected, approximately 81% appear once; the ten largest clones hold 15% to 20%. The sequence was obtained from a human donor with melanoma. Sequencing was performed on CD8+ T cells sorted from blood (inferred from file names), taken from a patient given nivolumab and ipilimumab in sequence.

CDR3 amino acids: CATSRGSRDRSYEQYF. Written as DNA, the CDR3 is TGTGCCACCAGCAGAGGATCCCGGGACAGGAGTTACGAGCAGTACTTC. The chain links TRBV15 to TRBJ2-7, with 8 bases matching TRBD1. V lost 1 base, J lost 4 bases, and 9 bases stayed unmatched. This CDR3 spans 16 amino acids. Per the germline V gene, CDR1 is LNHNV and CDR2 is YYDKDF (reference sequence). The variable domain in full, completed from reference TRBV15 and TRBJ2-7, reads DAMVIQNPRYQVTQFGKPVTLSCSQTLNHNVMYWYQQKSSQAPKLLFHYYDKDFNNEADTPDNFQSRRPNTSFCFLDIRSPGLGDTAMYLCATSRGSRDRSYEQYFGPGTRLTVT.